The 17 T cell receptor beta chains below come from one sample, sequenced in a study of CD8 T cells in Susac syndrome. With random hexamers, 0.5 to 1 ug RNA was reverse transcribed. TCRdb re-derived calls from the immunoSEQ multiplex PCR reads in MiXCR, one entry per CDR3 protein. The table has about 210,000 distinct CDR3 sequences, roughly 96% seen once. The sequenced sample consisted of CD4+ T cells from PBMCs. These receptors came from a human donor with multiple sclerosis.

This clonotype was counted a single time. The chain joins TRBV6-7 to TRBJ2-1; tentative D call: TRBD2 (6 bases). TRBV6-7 is an ORF for which the function is uncertain. This CDR3 comprises 13 residues. V lost 9 bases and J lost 4, with 13 bases in between. The CDR3 region has the DNA TGTGCCAGTGTCAGGAGGGGATACAATGAGCAGTTCTTC. This gives the protein CASVRRGYNEQFF.

The table lists this clonotype with a count of one. The V and J genes are TRBV3-1 and TRBJ1-1; weak D call: TRBD1 (6 bases). Germline lookup yields CDR1 LGHDT and CDR2 YNNKEL (reference sequence). The CDR3 has 14 residues. Trimming took 4 bases from V and 1 from J, leaving 10 bases between them. The CDR3 loop is CASSPWDKNTEAFF. The DNA of the CDR3 is TGTGCCAGCAGCCCCTGGGACAAGAACACTGAAGCTTTCTTT.

The CDR3 is CASTSRSQEQYF. The DNA for the CDR3 is TGTGCCAGCACTTCCCGTAGCCAAGAGCAGTACTTC. The chain uses TRBV12-3 or TRBV12-4 and TRBJ2-7; D unclear. V gave up 7 bases and J gave up 7 bases, with 14 bases separating them. The CDR3 has 12 amino acids.

This chain links TRBV30 with TRBJ1-1; the D gene is possibly TRBD1 (5 bases). The CDR3 runs 16 residues. The germline V gene encodes CDR1 GTSNPN and CDR2 SVGIG (reference sequence). The V end lost 2 bases, the J end lost 1 base, and 17 bases lay between the germline ends. The CDR3 loop is CAWSPTPGRSNTEAFF. The DNA for the CDR3 is TGTGCCTGGAGTCCGACTCCGGGACGGTCGAACACTGAAGCTTTCTTT. Based on the CDR3 plus reference TRBV30 and TRBJ1-1, the full variable domain is SQTIHQWPATLVQPVGSPLSLECTVEGTSNPNLYWYRQAAGRGLQLLFYSVGIGQISSEVPQNLSASRPQDRQFILSSKKLLLSDSGFYLCAWSPTPGRSNTEAFFGQGTRLTVV.

The rearrangement uses TRBV29-1 and TRBJ2-7; 8 bases line up with TRBD1. The J segment lost 7 bases and the V segment lost 5 bases, leaving 7 bases of the junction unmatched. The V gene's germline CDR1 is SQVTM and CDR2 ANQGSEA. The CDR3 runs 12 residues. The CDR3 region is CSVTQGAGEQYF. The CDR3 nucleotides are TGCAGCGTTACTCAGGGGGCCGGAGAGCAGTACTTC.

The rearrangement links TRBV20-1 to TRBJ2-1; 7 bases are a match to TRBD2. The length of the CDR3 is 15 residues. Germline V gene sequence: CDR1 DFQATT, CDR2 SNEGSKA (reference sequence). The J segment lost 4 bases and the V segment lost 3 bases, leaving 9 bases of the junction unmatched. As DNA, the CDR3 is TGCAGTGCTAGCGCGGCTAGCGGATTTTACAATGAGCAGTTCTTC. This gives the protein CSASAASGFYNEQFF.

The J gene is TRBJ2-5, the V gene TRBV10-3; 7 bases align to TRBD1. The CDR3 is 13 residues long. Germline assignment: CDR1 ENHRY and CDR2 SYGVKD. With 2 bases clipped from V and 4 bases from J, the junction kept 1 base outside the gene matches. CDR3 loop: CAISETGAETQYF. Written as DNA, the CDR3 is TGTGCCATCAGTGAGACAGGGGCAGAGACCCAGTACTTC.

The rearrangement links TRBV28 to TRBJ2-7, with 10 bases identical to TRBD1. The CDR3 covers 13 residues. V was clipped by 6 bases and J by 5 bases; unmatched bases: 4. Germline CDR1 MDHEN, CDR2 SYDVKM. CDR3 sequence reads: CASRRTGGHEQYF. In DNA form, the CDR3 reads TGTGCCAGCAGGCGGACAGGGGGACACGAGCAGTACTTC.

This chain joins TRBV20-1 and TRBJ2-6, with D perhaps TRBD1 or TRBD2 (5 bases each). V was pared by 4 bases and J by 0 bases, with 13 bases between. This CDR3 comprises 16 residues. CDR1 and CDR2 (germline): DFQATT, SNEGSKA (reference sequence). The DNA of the CDR3 is TGCAGTGCTACCCCGGGACCCCTCTCTGGGGCCAACGTCCTGACTTTC. It translates to CSATPGPLSGANVLTF.

The V gene is TRBV29-1, the J gene TRBJ1-4; maybe TRBD1 (5 bases). Germline-derived CDR1 and CDR2 are SQVTM and ANQGSEA. V lost 3 bases to trimming and J lost 8 bases, with 10 bases between them. This CDR3 is 12 amino acids long. CDR3: CSVDSGLEKLFF. The DNA of the CDR3 is TGCAGCGTTGATTCGGGGCTCGAAAAACTGTTTTTT.

The chain employs TRBV15 and TRBJ2-7, with TRBD2 matching 7 bases. J gave up 5 bases and V 0 bases, and 10 bases lay outside the gene matches. The germline V gene encodes CDR1 LNHNV and CDR2 YYDKDF (reference sequence). This CDR3 is built from 16 residues. The CDR3 DNA is TGTGCCACCAGCAGAGATAAGGGGAGGGTTGAGGACGAGCAGTACTTC. Protein: CATSRDKGRVEDEQYF.

The V call is TRBV18, the J call TRBJ2-5; TRBD1 might be the D (5 bases). The CDR3 has 15 amino acids. Germline V gene lookup returns CDR1 KGHSH and CDR2 LQKENI. Trimming stripped 0 bases from V and 4 bases from J, with 12 bases between. The CDR3 sequence is CASSPPGRAGETQYF. The CDR3, as DNA: TGTGCCAGCTCACCACCGGGCAGGGCTGGAGAGACCCAGTACTTC. The full variable domain, with the rest looked up from reference TRBV18 and TRBJ2-5, is NAGVMQNPRHLVRRRGQEARLRCSPMKGHSHVYWYRQLPEEGLKFMVYLQKENIIDESGMPKERFSAEFPKEGPSILRIQQVVRGDSAAYFCASSPPGRAGETQYFGPGTRLLVL.

The chain is built from TRBV18 and TRBJ2-7; TRBD1 aligns across 9 bases. The trim removed 3 bases at V and 5 bases at J, leaving 2 bases unmatched. Germline V gene sequence: CDR1 KGHSH, CDR2 LQKENI. The CDR3 loop spans 13 amino acids. As DNA, the CDR3 is TGTGCCAGCTCACCGGGACAGGGAAACGAGCAGTACTTC. This gives the protein CASSPGQGNEQYF.

V and J are TRBV29-1 and TRBJ2-2; 9 bases match TRBD1. Germline assignment: CDR1 SQVTM and CDR2 ANQGSEA. V shed 6 bases and J 5 bases; nucleotides not matched to a gene: 7. CDR3 length: 14 residues. The CDR3 DNA reads TGCAGCGTCGGTCCGGGACAGGGAACCGGGGAGCTGTTTTTT. This translates into CSVGPGQGTGELFF.

V is TRBV24-1 and J is TRBJ2-3; D is possibly TRBD1 (7 bases). This CDR3 has 16 amino acids. With 3 bases removed from V and 2 bases from J, the gap between germline ends came to 14 bases. CDR1 and CDR2 from the germline V gene are KGHDR and SFDVKD. For the CDR3, the DNA is TGTGCCACCAGTGATAGGGCGGGACAGCACACAGATACGCAGTATTTT. Translation: CATSDRAGQHTDTQYF.

The chain combines TRBV29-1 with TRBJ1-2; no reliable D call. Germline assignment: CDR1 SQVTM and CDR2 ANQGSEA. V was pared by 3 bases and J by 3 bases, with 8 bases between. The CDR3 length is 12 residues. CDR3 residues: CSVDRRDYGYTF. The DNA for the CDR3 is TGCAGCGTTGATAGGCGGGACTATGGCTACACCTTC.

This clonotype was seen just once. The chain recombines TRBV2 with TRBJ2-5, with 7 bases fitting TRBD1. Losses at the gene ends were 8 bases for V and 5 bases for J; bases not matched to a gene: 11. Germline V gene data show CDR1 as SNHLY and CDR2 as FYNNEI. The CDR3 is 14 amino acids. In DNA form, the CDR3 reads TGTGCCAGCGGTGGTAGGGGGCCCGTTGAGACCCAGTACTTC. This sequence encodes CASGGRGPVETQYF.